The rows below give T cell receptor beta chains drawn from one sample of a study of tumor-infiltrating lymphocytes in primary liver carcinoma. TCRdb processed the multiplex PCR reads anew with MiXCR; each CDR3 protein has one entry. Here the sample spans about 320,000 distinct CDR3 sequences, more than 55% being singletons. Sequenced: peripheral blood. The source of these receptors is a middle-aged man with primary liver carcinoma and hepatitis B virus infection. CDR3s include the opening cysteine and the closing phenylalanine or tryptophan. Each record gives: V gene, D gene, clone size, J gene, CDR3 DNA, CDR3 protein. D genes are given only for firm matches. The size field is filled for only some rows; it gives once, few, many or a size class.

V gene: TRBV11-1
D gene: TRBD1
clone size: NA
J gene: TRBJ2-7
CDR3 DNA: TGTGCCAGCAGCACTAGTCCGGGACAGGGGGCGCCCTGCGAGCAGTACTTC
CDR3 protein: CASSTSPGQGAPCEQYF

V gene: TRBV4-1
D gene: NA
clone size: NA
J gene: TRBJ2-1
CDR3 DNA: TGCGCCAGCAGCCAAGTAAACTTGATCACCTACAATGAGCAGTTCTTC
CDR3 protein: CASSQVNLITYNEQFF

V gene: TRBV12-3/TRBV12-4
D gene: TRBD2
clone size: once
J gene: TRBJ2-3
CDR3 DNA: TGTGCCAGCAGTTTATTGGCTTGCGGGAGCCAAAGGGGTACGCAGTATTTT
CDR3 protein: CASSLLACGSQRGTQYF

V gene: TRBV11-2
D gene: NA
clone size: NA
J gene: TRBJ1-1
CDR3 DNA: TGTGCCAGCATCCCGACAGGATTAAACACTGAAGCTTTCTTT
CDR3 protein: CASIPTGLNTEAFF

V gene: TRBV24-1
D gene: NA
clone size: NA
J gene: TRBJ1-1
CDR3 DNA: TGTGCCACCAGTGATGACAGCCACACTGAAGCTTTCTTT
CDR3 protein: CATSDDSHTEAFF

V gene: TRBV5-4
D gene: TRBD1
clone size: many
J gene: TRBJ2-5
CDR3 DNA: TGTGCCAGCAGCACCCACCAACCCGGGACAGGGAGGGAGACCCAGTACTTC
CDR3 protein: CASSTHQPGTGRETQYF

V gene: TRBV11-2
D gene: TRBD1
clone size: few
J gene: TRBJ2-1
CDR3 DNA: TGTACCAGCAGACCCGGGACAGCCTCCAATGAGCAGTTCTTC
CDR3 protein: CTSRPGTASNEQFF

V gene: TRBV4-3
D gene: NA
clone size: NA
J gene: TRBJ1-6
CDR3 DNA: TGCGCCAGCAGCCAAGAGGGAGCCAGTAATTCACTCCTCCACTTT
CDR3 protein: CASSQEGASNSLLHF

V gene: TRBV5-4
D gene: NA
clone size: NA
J gene: TRBJ2-3
CDR3 DNA: TGTGCCAGCAGCCAAAAGGACAGCACAGATACGCAGTATTTT
CDR3 protein: CASSQKDSTDTQYF

V gene: TRBV29-1
D gene: NA
clone size: many
J gene: TRBJ2-3
CDR3 DNA: TGCAGCGTTGTTTTGGGGGCCGTTGCGCAGTATTTT
CDR3 protein: CSVVLGAVAQYF

V gene: TRBV28
D gene: TRBD1
clone size: NA
J gene: TRBJ2-3
CDR3 DNA: TGTGTCAGCAGCCCTAGGACAGGTATCACAGATACGCAGTATTTT
CDR3 protein: CVSSPRTGITDTQYF

V gene: TRBV7-8
D gene: TRBD1
clone size: NA
J gene: TRBJ2-3
CDR3 DNA: TGTGCCAGCAGCTTAGATGGGACAGGGGGCCACAGTGCAGATACGCGGTATTTT
CDR3 protein: CASSLDGTGGHSADTRYF

V gene: TRBV5-5
D gene: NA
clone size: NA
J gene: TRBJ1-1
CDR3 DNA: TGTGTCAGCGAGGGCGGGGGTTACACTGAAGCTTTCTTT
CDR3 protein: CVSEGGGYTEAFF

V gene: TRBV5-6
D gene: NA
clone size: NA
J gene: TRBJ1-1
CDR3 DNA: TGTGCCAGCCTCTCCCAGGGGAGGGATGCTTTCTTT
CDR3 protein: CASLSQGRDAFF